Following are 15 T cell receptor beta chains from one sample sequenced in a study of cytomegalovirus exposure and HLA in healthy donors. It was with 60 Vbeta and 13 Jbeta primers that the PCR ran. The assay was immunoSEQ multiplex PCR, and TCRdb's table has in-frame clones only and misses some. This table holds under 200,000 clones, more than 70% found once. The sample comprised PBMCs. All receptors come from a male donor in good health and CMV-seronegative.

The J gene is TRBJ1-4, the V gene TRBV27; no firm D call. The CDR3 length is 13 residues. Germline V gene lookup returns CDR1 MNHEY and CDR2 SMNVEV (reference sequence). Trimming shortened V by 3 bases and J by 4 bases, and 6 bases separated the two germline ends. The CDR3 loop is CASSFIGNEKLFF. In DNA form, the CDR3 reads TGTGCCAGCAGTTTCATCGGTAATGAAAAACTGTTTTTT.

This clone was counted a few times. V gene TRBV7-9 combines with J gene TRBJ1-2, with TRBD1 matching over 9 bases. V lost 10 bases, J lost 6 bases, and 15 bases stayed unmatched. Per the germline V gene, CDR1 is SEHNR and CDR2 is FQNEAQ (reference sequence). The CDR3 is made up of 15 amino acids. The CDR3 bases are TGTGCCATCCCCAGGGACAGGGTTCGCGCTGATGGCTACACCTTC. It encodes CAIPRDRVRADGYTF.

The genes are TRBV30 and TRBJ1-1; no reliable D call. Germline CDR1 is GTSNPN and CDR2 is SVGIG (reference sequence). V lost 2 bases and J 3 bases, leaving 16 bases between the germline ends. The CDR3 consists of 15 residues. The DNA for the CDR3 is TGTGCCTGGAGTTTCCCCGCAGGATTATACACTGAAGCTTTCTTT. Translation gives CAWSFPAGLYTEAFF.

This CDR3 reads CASSPSAGTSSYEQYF. The CDR3 DNA is TGTGCCAGCTCTCCCTCAGCCGGGACTAGTTCTTACGAGCAGTACTTC. The chain has TRBV18 and TRBJ2-7; the match to TRBD2 covers 8 bases. The length of the CDR3 is 16 residues. The V gene's germline CDR1 is KGHSH and CDR2 LQKENI. Trimming took 6 bases from V and 4 from J; bases not matched to a gene: 14.

The J gene is TRBJ2-7, the V gene TRBV6-6; 10 bases align to TRBD2. Germline V gene lookup returns CDR1 MNHNY and CDR2 SVGAGI (reference sequence). The CDR3 is made up of 16 amino acids. With 2 bases clipped from V and 5 bases from J, the junction kept 9 bases outside the gene matches. Here the CDR3 DNA reads TGTGCCAGCAGTTACCCTTCTAGCGGGAGAGGCCACGAGCAGTACTTC. This sequence encodes CASSYPSSGRGHEQYF.

The chain combines TRBV7-2 with TRBJ2-5; tentatively, D is TRBD2 (5 bases). Trimming removed 2 bases at V and 5 bases at J, with 9 bases between. Per germline, CDR1 SGHTA and CDR2 FQGNSA. The CDR3 consists of 13 residues. The CDR3 sequence is CASSLLAGETQYF. The CDR3 coding sequence is TGTGCCAGCAGCTTACTAGCTGGGGAGACCCAGTACTTC.

This sequence joins TRBV2 and TRBJ2-1; D remains ambiguous. CDR3 length: 11 amino acids. The germline V gene has CDR1 SNHLY and CDR2 FYNNEI. Deletions cut 6 bases from V and 10 bases from J, with 10 bases between. CDR3 nucleotides: TGTGCCAGCAGCCTTCTAGAAGAGCAGTTCTTC. Its protein product is CASSLLEEQFF.

This clone has only a few counts. CDR3 region: CARTGTGGFNYGYTF. The CDR3 nucleotides read TGTGCCAGAACCGGGACAGGGGGCTTTAACTATGGCTACACCTTC. The rearrangement joins TRBV21-1 to TRBJ1-2; TRBD1, the D gene given by the table, was not confirmed from the DNA. TRBV21-1 is noted as a pseudogene. This CDR3 spans 15 amino acids.

The chain joins TRBV28 to TRBJ1-2; D is uncertain. The CDR3 totals 14 residues. V lost 6 bases and J 4 bases, leaving 15 bases between the germline ends. CDR1 and CDR2 from the germline V gene are MDHEN and SYDVKM. In DNA, the CDR3 is TGTGCCAGCAGGTCCGGACTGAACTTCTATGGCTACACCTTC. Its protein is CASRSGLNFYGYTF.

CDR3 sequence: CASGHNEQFF. The DNA of the CDR3 is TGTGCCAGCGGCCACAATGAGCAGTTCTTC. The chain joins TRBV6-5 to TRBJ2-1; the D is unclear. V was pared by 8 bases and J by 5 bases, with 4 bases between. Germline CDR1 and CDR2: MNHEY and SVGAGI. CDR3 size: 10 residues.

This clone turned up a few times. The chain uses TRBV6-1 and TRBJ1-1; 9 nucleotides line up with TRBD1. CDR1 and CDR2 (germline): MNHNS, SASEGT. There are 15 residues in the CDR3. V lost 7 bases, J lost 1 base, and 7 bases stayed unmatched. CDR3 coding DNA: TGTGCCAGCACCGGGACAGGGAACGGGAACACTGAAGCTTTCTTT. It is translated as CASTGTGNGNTEAFF.

J is TRBJ1-2 and V is TRBV28, with 7 bases matching TRBD1. V dropped 7 bases and J dropped 8; count of bases not matched to a gene: 7. The germline gives CDR1 MDHEN, CDR2 SYDVKM. The CDR3 loop spans 12 amino acids. The CDR3 coding sequence is TGTGCCAGCACAGGGGGACTTGGGGGCTACACCTTC. This codes for CASTGGLGGYTF.

The chain recombines TRBV10-1 with TRBJ2-2, with a possible D match to TRBD2 (5 bases). V lost 4 bases and J lost 8, with 14 bases in between. This CDR3 contains 14 residues. The germline V gene encodes CDR1 WNHNN and CDR2 SYGVQD (reference sequence). The CDR3 loop is CASSVARTGGELFF. The CDR3 region has the DNA TGCGCCAGCAGTGTCGCAAGAACGGGAGGGGAGCTGTTTTTT.

The rearrangement links TRBV6-5 to TRBJ1-3, with 7 bases identical to TRBD1. V gave up 9 bases and J gave up 0 bases; unmatched junction bases: 5. The CDR3 is 14 amino acids. Germline loops: CDR1 MNHEY, CDR2 SVGAGI. CDR3 in amino acids: CASGGTASGNTIYF. CDR3 sequence (DNA): TGTGCCAGTGGTGGGACAGCCTCTGGAAACACCATATATTTT.

The chain carries TRBV5-1 and TRBJ1-1, with D perhaps matching TRBD1 (6 bases). Trimming left V 6 bases short and J 0 bases short, with 12 bases between. Per the germline V gene, CDR1 is SGHRS and CDR2 is YFSETQ. The CDR3 has 14 residues. CDR3 protein: CASTPGAMNTEAFF. DNA for the CDR3: TGCGCCAGCACCCCAGGGGCCATGAACACTGAAGCTTTCTTT.